The 28 T cell receptor beta chains below come from one sample, sequenced in a study of shared clonotypes between healthy human individuals. Libraries were prepared by immunoSEQ multiplex PCR; TCRdb keeps only in-frame clonotypes and omits some of them. The repertoire holds roughly 2.4 million clones, with around 95% as singletons. The sequenced material came from naive CD4+ T cells sorted from blood. The subset was: CD45RA+ positively selected. All receptors come from a man between 18 and 29 years old in good health.

On this clone: Additional DNA sequences in this sample encode the identical CDR3. The chain uses TRBV5-1 and TRBJ1-1, with unresolved D. There are 14 residues in the CDR3. The germline V gene encodes CDR1 SGHRS and CDR2 YFSETQ. Between the trimmed V and J ends, which lost 0 bases and 0 bases, there was a span of 6 bases. CDR3 nucleotide sequence: TGCGCCAGCAGCTTGGACAGCATGAACACTGAAGCTTTCTTT. It translates to CASSLDSMNTEAFF.

The chain links TRBV5-6 to TRBJ2-7; 10 bases line up with TRBD1. Trimming at V came to 4 bases and at J to 4 bases, leaving 8 bases not matched to a gene. This CDR3 contains 15 residues. CDR1 and CDR2 from the germline V gene are SGHDT and YYEEEE. The CDR3 DNA sequence: TGTGCCAGCAGCCGGGGGCGGGACAGGGGTTACGAGCAGTACTTC. Encoded protein: CASSRGRDRGYEQYF.

The V call is TRBV10-3, the J call TRBJ2-2; 9 bases are a match to TRBD1. Unmatched junction bases numbered 9, after V lost 3 bases and J lost 7 bases. The CDR3 consists of 16 residues. Per the germline V gene, CDR1 is ENHRY and CDR2 is SYGVKD. The CDR3 coding sequence is TGTGCCATCAGTGACGCGACAGGGGGTTCGGGCGGGGAGCTGTTTTTT. The encoded protein is CAISDATGGSGGELFF.

V and J are TRBV6-5 and TRBJ2-5; TRBD2 might be the D (6 bases). CDR1 is MNHEY, CDR2 SVGAGI, per germline. The CDR3 loop spans 13 amino acids. Trimming shortened V by 2 bases and J by 5 bases, and 9 bases separated the two germline ends. The CDR3 loop reads CASSYVGRETQYF. CDR3 sequence (DNA): TGTGCCAGCAGTTACGTGGGGAGGGAGACCCAGTACTTC.

The chain uses TRBV9 and TRBJ2-7; 9 bases agree with TRBD1. CDR1 SGDLS and CDR2 YYNGEE come from the germline V gene. V was clipped by 4 bases and J by 2 bases; unmatched bases: 10. The CDR3 is 16 amino acids. The CDR3 sequence: CASSPHPGQGPYEQYF. In nucleotides, the CDR3 is TGTGCCAGCAGCCCCCACCCGGGACAGGGTCCCTACGAGCAGTACTTC.

V gene TRBV7-6 combines with J gene TRBJ2-7; D may be TRBD1 or TRBD2 (6 bases each). Germline lookup yields CDR1 SGHVS and CDR2 FNYEAQ. Deletions cut 5 bases from V and 7 bases from J, with 27 bases between. The CDR3 totals 17 residues. The CDR3 nucleotides are TGTGCCAGCAGCCACAGGGCGGGGCAGGGCGACCTGGGGGAGCAGTACTTC. Translated, it gives CASSHRAGQGDLGEQYF.

The chain employs TRBV5-1 and TRBJ2-1; D is undetermined. The ends were cut back, 0 bases at V and 2 bases at J, with 9 bases in the middle. There are 15 residues in the CDR3. CDR1 SGHRS and CDR2 YFSETQ come from the germline V gene. The CDR3 here is CASSLARQAYNEQFF. The CDR3 DNA is TGCGCCAGCAGCTTGGCGCGGCAGGCCTACAATGAGCAGTTCTTC.

The gene calls are TRBV6-1 and TRBJ2-7; 8 positions match TRBD1. V was pared by 8 bases and J by 5 bases, with 8 bases of the junction left unmatched. This CDR3 is built from 13 residues. The germline gives CDR1 MNHNS, CDR2 SASEGT. The CDR3 DNA follows: TGTGCCAGCCCCGGGACAGGTCAGGACGAGCAGTACTTC. Its translation: CASPGTGQDEQYF.

Notes on this clone: Other DNA variants within this sample encode the same CDR3. This sequence joins TRBV6-1 and TRBJ1-3, with 9 bases lining up with TRBD1. CDR3 length: 14 amino acids. CDR1 and CDR2 from the germline V gene are MNHNS and SASEGT. V lost 6 bases, J lost 0 bases, and 0 bases stayed unmatched. CDR3 in amino acids: CASRDRGSGNTIYF. CDR3 nucleotides: TGTGCCAGCAGGGACAGGGGCTCTGGAAACACCATATATTTT.

This chain joins TRBV25-1 and TRBJ2-7; no definite D call. This CDR3 has 17 amino acids. Germline-derived CDR1 and CDR2 are MGHDK and SYGVNS. V dropped 2 bases and J dropped 2 bases, with 19 bases sitting between them. The CDR3 here is CASSEQSWAGAPYEQYF. The CDR3 DNA sequence: TGTGCCAGCAGTGAACAATCCTGGGCAGGTGCACCCTACGAGCAGTACTTC.

This clone was picked up one time. V is TRBV5-1 and J is TRBJ2-2, with D tentatively TRBD1 (5 bases). The germline V gene has CDR1 SGHRS and CDR2 YFSETQ. This CDR3 region has 16 residues. V shed 4 bases and J shed 2 bases, with 15 bases lying between them. This CDR3 reads CASSLRAEINTGELFF. CDR3 nucleotides: TGCGCCAGCAGCCTCAGGGCCGAAATTAACACCGGGGAGCTGTTTTTT.

This rearrangement joins TRBV5-1 to TRBJ2-6, with D unresolved. This CDR3 has 16 amino acids. Trimming left V 0 bases short and J 4 bases short, with 11 bases between. CDR1 and CDR2 (germline): SGHRS, YFSETQ. CDR3 sequence (DNA): TGCGCCAGCAGCTTGGTAGGGATCCCCGGGGCCAACGTCCTGACTTTC. It encodes CASSLVGIPGANVLTF.

In its sample, this clone was seen once. This chain links TRBV7-2 with TRBJ2-4, with TRBD2 identical over 8 bases. Germline values: CDR1 SGHTA, CDR2 FQGNSA. V was clipped by 5 bases and J by 3 bases; unmatched bases: 3. CDR3 length: 14 residues. The CDR3 sequence: CASSPGGGKNIQYF. The CDR3 nucleotides read TGTGCCAGCAGCCCCGGGGGGGGCAAAAACATTCAGTACTTC. Looking up the rest from reference TRBV7-2 and TRBJ2-4 gives the full variable domain: GAGVSQSPSNKVTEKGKDVELRCDPISGHTALYWYRQSLGQGLEFLIYFQGNSAPDKSGLPSDRFSAERTGGSVSTLTIQRTQQEDSAVYLCASSPGGGKNIQYFGAGTRLSVL.

This clone appeared a single time. The rearrangement joins TRBV6-5 to TRBJ2-2; 8 bases fit TRBD1. V lost 5 bases and J lost 6; bases outside the gene matches: 8. The CDR3 has 15 residues. Germline loops: CDR1 MNHEY, CDR2 SVGAGI. The CDR3 protein is CASSLQMTGAGELFF. The CDR3 DNA sequence: TGTGCCAGCAGTCTACAAATGACAGGGGCCGGGGAGCTGTTTTTT.

The chain joins TRBV2 to TRBJ2-2; TRBD1 matches 8 bases. V shed 5 bases, J shed 0 bases, and the junction held 5 bases outside the gene matches. There are 16 residues in the CDR3. Germline loops: CDR1 SNHLY, CDR2 FYNNEI. The CDR3 bases are TGTGCCAGCAGTCTACAGGGGGTCCCGAACACCGGGGAGCTGTTTTTT. This sequence encodes CASSLQGVPNTGELFF.

This chain connects TRBV5-1 to TRBJ2-5, with 11 bases identical to TRBD2. CDR1 SGHRS and CDR2 YFSETQ come from the germline V gene. This CDR3 spans 15 amino acids. Trimming removed 4 bases from V and 5 bases from J; junction bases left unmatched: 7. The CDR3 nucleotides are TGCGCCAGCAGCGAAGGGACTAGCGGATTGGAGACCCAGTACTTC. Translation: CASSEGTSGLETQYF.

The rearrangement joins TRBV29-1 to TRBJ1-2; tentatively, D is TRBD1 (5 bases). The V gene lost 6 bases and the J gene lost 5 bases, with 10 bases spanning the gap. This CDR3 contains 11 residues. Germline V gene lookup returns CDR1 SQVTM and CDR2 ANQGSEA. The DNA for the CDR3 is TGCAGCGTCCAGGGACGTTATGGCTACACCTTC. Translated, it gives CSVQGRYGYTF.

The genes are TRBV6-5 and TRBJ2-1, with D perhaps TRBD1 (5 bases). Germline loops: CDR1 MNHEY, CDR2 SVGAGI. V shed 2 bases and J shed 10 bases, with 9 bases lying between them. The CDR3 sequence is 12 residues long. The CDR3 DNA reads TGTGCCAGCAGTTACAAGGGGTTCGAGCAGTTCTTC. Translating it yields CASSYKGFEQFF.

The chain joins TRBV4-1 to TRBJ2-2; D not certain. Germline assignment: CDR1 MGHRA and CDR2 YSYEKL. The V gene lost 6 bases and the J gene lost 2 bases, with 13 bases spanning the gap. The CDR3 is made up of 15 amino acids. CDR3: CASRGQHLNTGELFF. The CDR3 DNA reads as TGCGCCAGCAGGGGTCAGCACCTCAACACCGGGGAGCTGTTTTTT.

This rearrangement joins TRBV19 to TRBJ2-7, with TRBD1 matching 10 bases. The CDR3 length is 14 residues. With 9 bases clipped from V and 3 bases from J, the junction kept 8 bases outside the gene matches. The germline gives CDR1 LNHDA, CDR2 SQIVND (reference sequence). The CDR3 spells CASPRTGGNYEQYF. The CDR3 DNA reads TGTGCCAGCCCTAGGACAGGGGGAAACTACGAGCAGTACTTC.

The chain uses TRBV11-2 and TRBJ1-1, with 7 bases matching TRBD1. The CDR3 contains 14 residues. CDR1 is SGHAT and CDR2 is FQNNGV in the germline V gene. V was pared by 5 bases and J by 4 bases, with 7 bases of the junction left unmatched. The CDR3 DNA follows: TGTGCCAGCAGCGCCCAGACAGGGTCCACTGAAGCTTTCTTT. This gives the protein CASSAQTGSTEAFF.

The chain recombines TRBV7-8 with TRBJ1-1; D is undetermined. The germline CDR1 and CDR2 sequences are SGHVS and FQNEAQ. CDR3 length: 16 amino acids. V was cut by 5 bases and J by 1 base, with 17 bases left in between. CDR3 in DNA: TGTGCCAGCAGCGAAGGCCCCGGGGATTCGAACACTGAAGCTTTCTTT. This translates into CASSEGPGDSNTEAFF.

The genes are TRBV2 and TRBJ1-1, with TRBD1 matching 9 bases. Germline assignment: CDR1 SNHLY and CDR2 FYNNEI. Germline trimming cut 6 bases from V and 4 bases from J; bases unmatched to any gene: 6. This CDR3 comprises 14 residues. The CDR3 coding sequence is TGTGCCAGCAGGGGACAGGGTTCAGTCACTGAAGCTTTCTTT. Translation gives CASRGQGSVTEAFF.

The chain has TRBV5-4 and TRBJ1-4; the D is unclear. Trimming left V 4 bases short and J 3 bases short, with 10 bases between. The CDR3 covers 14 residues. Germline CDR1 SGHNT, CDR2 YYREEE (reference sequence). DNA for the CDR3: TGTGCCAGCAGCGGCCGGGGTCCTAATGAAAAACTGTTTTTT. Its protein is CASSGRGPNEKLFF. Together with reference TRBV5-4 and TRBJ1-4, the CDR3 gives the full variable domain: ETGVTQSPTHLIKTRGQQVTLRCSSQSGHNTVSWYQQALGQGPQFIFQYYREEENGRGNFPPRFSGLQFPNYSSELNVNALELDDSALYLCASSGRGPNEKLFFGSGTQLSVL.

V is TRBV28 and J is TRBJ2-5, with D tentatively TRBD2 (7 bases). Germline values: CDR1 MDHEN, CDR2 SYDVKM. V was pared by 7 bases and J by 5 bases, with 17 bases between. CDR3 length: 14 amino acids. CDR3 DNA sequence: TGTGCCAGCACTCAGAGGGGGGGCCGGGAGACCCAGTACTTC. Translating it yields CASTQRGGRETQYF.

The V gene is TRBV9, the J gene TRBJ2-1; D might be TRBD1 or TRBD2, each matching 5 bases. This CDR3 region has 14 residues. Trimming removed 0 bases from V and 3 bases from J, with 7 bases in between. CDR1 and CDR2 from the germline V gene are SGDLS and YYNGEE. CDR3 DNA sequence: TGTGCCAGCAGCGTAGGGGACCGCTACAATGAGCAGTTCTTC. It specifies CASSVGDRYNEQFF.

The V gene is TRBV7-9, the J gene TRBJ2-2; D gene uncertain. From germline, CDR1 is SEHNR and CDR2 FQNEAQ (reference sequence). The CDR3 runs to 13 residues. V was pared by 5 bases and J by 9 bases, with 13 bases between. The CDR3 DNA follows: TGTGCCAGCAGCCTTTTGGACGGTTGGGAGCTGTTTTTT. Its translation: CASSLLDGWELFF.

This clone was detected a few times. The chain combines TRBV10-1 with TRBJ2-7; D is undetermined. Looked up from germline, CDR1 is WNHNN and CDR2 is SYGVQD (reference sequence). The CDR3 runs 16 residues. V was trimmed by 3 bases and J by 4 bases, leaving 19 bases between them. This chain's CDR3 is CASSDRAPGGSYEQYF. The CDR3, as DNA: TGCGCCAGCAGTGACAGAGCCCCCGGTGGGTCTTACGAGCAGTACTTC.